A selection of T cell receptor beta chains follows, all from one sample in a study of T cell repertoires in cytomegalovirus infection. Via MiXCR, TCRdb re-called the reads, giving one row per CDR3 protein. This table holds roughly 200,000 distinct CDR3 sequences, roughly 15% found once. The source material was CD8+ T cells from PBMCs. These receptors originate from a human donor in good health (CMV status not recorded). Some clones in this sample may be carry-over from other donors' samples. Each CDR3 is given with its conserved first and last residue. The D gene is left open where the match is weak. Part of the rows lack a size; the others show once, few, many or a class for expanded clones.

V	size	D	J	DNA	CDR3
TRBV27	NA	NA	TRBJ1-1	TGTGCCAGCAGTTTATCGGCGCCCATGAACACTGAAGCTTTCTTT	CASSLSAPMNTEAFF
TRBV7-2	many	NA	TRBJ2-7	TGTGCCAGCAGCCCCGATCCAGGGAAAAAGTACTTC	CASSPDPGKKYF
TRBV12-3/TRBV12-4	few	TRBD2	TRBJ2-1	TGTGCCAGCAGTCCAGGAAACGAGCTAGCGGGTAACTACAATGAGCAGTTCTTC	CASSPGNELAGNYNEQFF
TRBV6-5	NA	NA	TRBJ2-1	TGTGCCAGCAGGGGGATTTTGGCTTACAATGAGCAGTTCTTC	CASRGILAYNEQFF
TRBV27	NA	TRBD2	TRBJ2-2	TGTGCCAGCAGGCAGACTAGCGGGGGGACCCGGCTTACCGGGGAGCTGTTTTTT	CASRQTSGGTRLTGELFF
TRBV10-3	NA	NA	TRBJ1-1	TGTGCCATCAGTAGCTACAGGGAAGAAGCTGAAGCTTTCTTT	CAISSYREEAEAFF
TRBV7-2	few	TRBD1	TRBJ1-1	TGTGCCAGCAGCATTGGACAGGGGGCTGAAGCTTTCTTT	CASSIGQGAEAFF
TRBV19	NA	TRBD2	TRBJ2-1	TGTGCCAGTAGAAGGACGGGAGGCCAGGGAGTGGGCAATGAGCAGTTCTTC	CASRRTGGQGVGNEQFF
TRBV7-9	few	NA	TRBJ2-1	TGTGCCAGCAGCTTATCAGAACGTTTCTACAATGAGCAGTTCTTC	CASSLSERFYNEQFF
TRBV29-1	NA	NA	TRBJ1-2	TGCAGCGCCCCCCCGTCGTCAATTCTAGATGGCTACACCTTC	CSAPPSSILDGYTF
TRBV4-1	NA	NA	TRBJ1-1	TGCGCCAGCAGCCAAGTCGGGGCGTCGACTGAAGCTTTCTTT	CASSQVGASTEAFF
TRBV29-1	once	TRBD2	TRBJ2-7	TGCAGCGCCCACACGGGGGGGCCCGGCGAGCAGTACTTC	CSAHTGGPGEQYF
TRBV7-8	NA	NA	TRBJ1-1	TGTGCCAGCAGCACCGATCCGGGAGGCACTGAAGCTTTCTTT	CASSTDPGGTEAFF
TRBV12-3/TRBV12-4	few	NA	TRBJ2-5	TGTGCCAGCAGTCTGGGGAGCAGCACAGAAGAGACCCAGTACTTC	CASSLGSSTEETQYF
TRBV6-1	NA	NA	TRBJ1-1	TGTGCCAGCAGCAGACAGGTAGACACTGAAGCTTTCTTT	CASSRQVDTEAFF
TRBV30	NA	TRBD2	TRBJ2-5	TGTGCCTGGAGTACTAGCGGGCTCCAAGAGACCCAGTACTTC	CAWSTSGLQETQYF
TRBV5-1	NA	TRBD1	TRBJ2-7	TGCGCCAGCAGCTCGGCCGGGGACAGGGTCGGTTACGAGCAGTACTTC	CASSSAGDRVGYEQYF
TRBV5-6	few	NA	TRBJ1-5	TGTGCCAGCAGCGCCGAGGGGCATCAGCCCCAGCATTTT	CASSAEGHQPQHF
TRBV6-2/TRBV6-3	NA	NA	TRBJ2-1	TGTGCCACGTCTCAAGTCGGGGACGGCTACAATGAGCAGTTCTTC	CATSQVGDGYNEQFF
TRBV6-2/TRBV6-3	NA	NA	TRBJ2-1	TGTGCCAGCAGTTACGACACTTACAATGAGCAGTTCTTC	CASSYDTYNEQFF
TRBV28	NA	NA	TRBJ1-5	TGTGCCAGCAGTTTGATAAGGGGAGAGGTTCAGCCCCAGCATTTT	CASSLIRGEVQPQHF
TRBV25-1	few	TRBD1	TRBJ1-1	TGTGCCAGCAGTATGCCCAGGGGGACTGAAGCTTTCTTT	CASSMPRGTEAFF
TRBV14	NA	NA	TRBJ2-3	TGTGCCAGCAGCCAAGATCGGAGCGCGACTCGGGATACGCAGTATTTT	CASSQDRSATRDTQYF
TRBV27	NA	NA	TRBJ2-2	TGTGCCAGCACGCGGGGAACCGGGGAGCTGTTTTTT	CASTRGTGELFF
TRBV7-9	many	NA	TRBJ2-3	TGTGCCAGCTGGGGCCAGTCGACAGATACGCAGTATTTT	CASWGQSTDTQYF
TRBV7-9	few	NA	TRBJ1-6	TGTGCCAGCAGCTTAGATTCGGGGCTGGGTTCACCCCTCCACTTT	CASSLDSGLGSPLHF
TRBV7-2	NA	NA	TRBJ1-1	TGTGCCAGCAGCCCCCGGACGGACTTGATGAACACTGAAGCTTTCTTT	CASSPRTDLMNTEAFF
TRBV28	NA	TRBD1	TRBJ2-3	TGTGCCAGCATGACGAAACAGGGGGCCACAGATACGCAGTATTTT	CASMTKQGATDTQYF